This TCR beta chain was recovered during a study of T cell changes during pregnancy in multiple sclerosis. The data were produced by immunoSEQ multiplex PCR, yet TCRdb's version contains in-frame clones alone and is incomplete. The sample has tens of thousands of clones; nearly 95% are singletons. V lost 0 bases, J lost 4 bases, and 6 bases stayed unmatched. Germline assignment: CDR1 SGHRS and CDR2 YFSETQ. The CDR3 has 16 amino acids. The TCR sequence derives from a female donor in good health, enrolled as a control in a pregnancy study. The source was CD4+ T cells from peripheral blood mononuclear cells, collected after pregnancy. This chain links TRBV5-1 with TRBJ1-3; TRBD1 matches at 8 bases. CDR3 loop: CASSLVSGGAGNTIYF. CDR3 in DNA: TGCGCCAGCAGCTTGGTGTCAGGGGGCGCAGGAAACACCATATATTTT. Supplemented by reference TRBV5-1 and TRBJ1-3, the full variable domain reads KAGVTQTPRYLIKTRGQQVTLSCSPISGHRSVSWYQQTPGQGLQFLFEYFSETQRNKGNFPGRFSGRQFSNSRSEMNVSTLELGDSALYLCASSLVSGGAGNTIYFGEGSWLTVV.